This TCR beta chain was captured in a study of cytomegalovirus exposure and HLA in healthy donors. The PCR used 60 Vbeta and 13 Jbeta primers. Generated by immunoSEQ multiplex PCR, the TCRdb table keeps only in-frame clones and is missing some. The sample yields 150,000 or so clones, more than 70% seen once. Study-wide results and caveats: While the bulk of TCR sequences proved rare, some public TCRs turned up in many donors.

This CDR3 spans 18 amino acids. After removal of 0 bases from V and 1 base from J, the junction contained 7 bases not matched to a gene. Germline CDR1 PRHDT, CDR2 FYEKMQ (reference sequence). A word on this clone: Its target is not known.

The rearrangement links TRBV13 to TRBJ2-7; 12 nucleotides match TRBD2. The sequenced sample was PBMCs. The sequence came from a woman aged 40 to 50 in good health and CMV-seropositive. CDR3 nucleotide sequence: TGTGCCAGCAGCTTAGGCTGGACTAGCGGGACAAATTCCTACGAGCAGTACTTC. This encodes CASSLGWTSGTNSYEQYF.